A selection of T cell receptor beta chains follows, all from one sample in a study of cytomegalovirus exposure and HLA in healthy donors. Here immunoSEQ multiplex PCR was the method, and the copy in TCRdb shows in-frame clones only, minus some. The sample has some 150,000 clones; about 79% are singletons. The sequenced material came from PBMCs. All receptors come from a male donor in good health and CMV-seronegative. Each CDR3 is given with its conserved first and last residue. Fields, in order: V gene, D gene, clone size, J gene, CDR3 DNA, CDR3 protein. The D gene is left open where the match is weak. Size values are once, few and many counts, or a class for expanded clones, and some rows have none.

>TRBV6-6|TRBD2|-|TRBJ2-5
TGTGCCAGCACCTCACTAGCGAAGACCCAGTACTTC
CASTSLAKTQYF
>TRBV5-5|TRBD1|-|TRBJ1-2
TGTGCCAGCAGCGCTACGGGACAGGCTTTCTATGGCTACACCTTC
CASSATGQAFYGYTF
>TRBV6-5|-|-|TRBJ2-3
TGTGCCAGCAGTTCGACCGGGGGTACTGTGACAGATACGCAGTATTTT
CASSSTGGTVTDTQYF
>TRBV20-1|TRBD1|-|TRBJ1-2
TGCAGTGCTGGACAGGACGGCTACACCTTC
CSAGQDGYTF
>TRBV6-6|-|-|TRBJ2-7
TGTGCCAGCACCTCCTCCGTTAGACAGAGAAACTACGAGCAGTACTTC
CASTSSVRQRNYEQYF
>TRBV7-9|-|-|TRBJ1-2
TGTGCCAGCAGCCCTACCAGGGGAATGGGAGATGGCTACACCTTC
CASSPTRGMGDGYTF
>TRBV11-2|-|-|TRBJ2-7
TGTGCCAGCAGCTTAGAATTTACTAGTTTCTACGAGCAGTACTTC
CASSLEFTSFYEQYF
>TRBV5-1|TRBD1|-|TRBJ2-7
TGCGCCAGCAGCTCTGGACAGGGTCTCTCCTACGAGCAGTACTTC
CASSSGQGLSYEQYF
>TRBV7-3|-|-|TRBJ2-3
TGTGCCAGCAGCTTGGGGCAGACCTACACAGATACGCAGTATTTT
CASSLGQTYTDTQYF
>TRBV10-3|-|-|TRBJ1-5
TGTGCCAGTCGTACAGGGAATCAGCCCCAGCATTTT
CASRTGNQPQHF
>TRBV28|-|-|TRBJ1-2
TGTGCCAGCAGCCAGATAAACTATGGCTACACCTTC
CASSQINYGYTF
>TRBV30|-|few|TRBJ1-5
TGTGCCTGGAGTACCTCCCTGAGGGGGGGGCAGCATTTT
CAWSTSLRGGQHF
>TRBV7-9|TRBD2|-|TRBJ2-3
TGTGCCAGCAGCTATCTAGCGGGAAGCACAGATACGCAGTATTTT
CASSYLAGSTDTQYF
>TRBV15|TRBD2|-|TRBJ2-7
TGTGCCACCAGGACTAGCGGAGGCTCCTACGAGCAGTACTTC
CATRTSGGSYEQYF
>TRBV7-9|TRBD2|once|TRBJ2-7
TGTTCCAGCAGCTTAGTCCAGACTAGCGGGTACTACGAGCAGTACTTC
CSSSLVQTSGYYEQYF
>TRBV5-6|TRBD2|-|TRBJ2-7
TGTGCCAGCAGCTTGGCCTACAGCGGGGCGGAGGGGAAGTACTTC
CASSLAYSGAEGKYF
>TRBV7-9|-|-|TRBJ2-7
TGTTCCAGCAGCCTGGCCCCTACAGGGCTCGAGCAGTACTTC
CSSSLAPTGLEQYF
>TRBV6-6|-|-|TRBJ2-7
TGTGCCAGCAGTACCAGCGGGCAGTACGAGCAGTACTTC
CASSTSGQYEQYF
>TRBV7-8|-|few|TRBJ1-5
TGTGCCAGCAGCTTAGCTTTCCTACAGGGAAGCAATCAGCCCCAGCATTTT
CASSLAFLQGSNQPQHF
>TRBV6-4|-|-|TRBJ2-1
TGTGCCAGCAGGGAGGAGGGTACCCCCTACAATGAGCAGTTCTTC
CASREEGTPYNEQFF
>TRBV27|-|few|TRBJ2-1
TGTGCCAGCAGTTACGGACTAGGGGGGAATGAGCAGTTCTTC
CASSYGLGGNEQFF
>TRBV11-3|-|-|TRBJ1-6
TGTGCCAGCAGTCTCGTGGGGGCTAATTCACCCCTCCACTTT
CASSLVGANSPLHF
>TRBV5-4|TRBD2|-|TRBJ2-3
TGTGCCAGCAGCCATAGAGCCGTGCGACTAGCGGGGGCTCCGTATACGCAGTATTTT
CASSHRAVRLAGAPYTQYF
>TRBV11-2|-|-|TRBJ2-1
TGTGCCAGCAGCTACAGATACAATGAGCAGTTCTTC
CASSYRYNEQFF
>TRBV27|TRBD1|-|TRBJ1-5
TGTGCCAGCAGTCTTGGACAGGGGGGCGATCAGCCCCAGCATTTT
CASSLGQGGDQPQHF
>TRBV30|-|-|TRBJ2-3
TGTGCCTGGGGAGGGAATACGCAGTATTTT
CAWGGNTQYF
>TRBV11-2|TRBD2|-|TRBJ2-5
TGTGCCAGCAGCTTAGATAGAAGTAGCGGGAGGGTAGAGACCCAGTACTTC
CASSLDRSSGRVETQYF
>TRBV5-1|TRBD2|-|TRBJ2-2
TGCGCCAGCAGCTTGGGTAGTAGCGGGGGCACCGGGGAGCTGTTTTTT
CASSLGSSGGTGELFF
>TRBV5-5|-|-|TRBJ2-3
TGTGCCAGCAGCTTGGTCCCCTCAGATACGCAGTATTTT
CASSLVPSDTQYF
>TRBV5-5|TRBD1|-|TRBJ1-2
TGTGCCAGCAGCTCGTCTCCCCAGGGGGGTAACTATGGCTACACCTTC
CASSSSPQGGNYGYTF
>TRBV27|-|-|TRBJ2-2
TGTGCCAGCAGTTTTCCGGGCGGGGAGCTGTTTTTT
CASSFPGGELFF
>TRBV7-6|-|-|TRBJ2-5
TGTGCCAGCAGCTTAGACATCCAAGAGACCCAGTACTTC
CASSLDIQETQYF
>TRBV27|-|few|TRBJ2-2
TGTGCCAGCAGTAGCGGGTGGGGGGAGCTGTTTTTT
CASSSGWGELFF
>TRBV19|TRBD1|-|TRBJ1-4
TGTGCCAGTACCCGGACAGGCCCGGCTAATGAAAAACTGTTTTTT
CASTRTGPANEKLFF
>TRBV4-1|TRBD1|-|TRBJ1-1
TGCGCCAGCAGCCATCCACAGGGGGCGATCACTGAAGCTTTCTTT
CASSHPQGAITEAFF
>TRBV7-9|-|-|TRBJ2-1
TGTGCCAGCAGCTTCGGAGTTTCGAATGAGCAGTTCTTC
CASSFGVSNEQFF
>TRBV9|-|-|TRBJ1-4
TGTGCCAGCAGCCCCCGGGAGTCAAGGTTTGGTGAAAAACTGTTTTTT
CASSPRESRFGEKLFF
>TRBV7-2|-|-|TRBJ2-3
TGTGCCAGCAGCTTAACGGGGGAACGGTCTACGCAGTATTTT
CASSLTGERSTQYF
>TRBV11-3|-|-|TRBJ1-2
TGTGCCAGCAGCTTAGGGGGGACGGGAGCTAACTATGGCTACACCTTC
CASSLGGTGANYGYTF
>TRBV5-1|TRBD2|-|TRBJ2-1
TGCGCCAGCAGCTTTTTTGGAGATAGCGGGAGGAATGAGCAGTTCTTC
CASSFFGDSGRNEQFF
>TRBV2|TRBD1|-|TRBJ1-4
TGTGCCAGCAGCCGACAGGGAGGATTGACTAATGAAAAACTGTTTTTT
CASSRQGGLTNEKLFF
>TRBV4-3|-|-|TRBJ2-1
TGCGCCAGCAGCCAAGGGACGACTTGGACAGTCAATGAGCAGTTCTTC
CASSQGTTWTVNEQFF
>TRBV2|-|once|TRBJ1-1
TGTGCCAGCAGTGAATTAACAGCCATGAACACTGAAGCTTTCTTT
CASSELTAMNTEAFF
>TRBV6-1|TRBD1|-|TRBJ2-4
TGTGCCAGCAGTGGTATTGGGCAGGGGGCGTTCAACATTCAGTACTTC
CASSGIGQGAFNIQYF